These 24 T cell receptor beta chains were sequenced from one sample in a study of early T cells in non-severe SARS-CoV-2 infection. MiXCR, run by TCRdb on the 5' RACE reads, gives a single entry per CDR3 protein. The sample carries about 84,000 distinct CDR3 sequences, about an eighth recorded once. The sample was whole blood. The receptors come from an adult who was a healthcare worker with PCR-confirmed SARS-CoV-2 infection or an uninfected control (not recorded which).

The chain is built from TRBV29-1 and TRBJ1-6, with D unclear. The CDR3 loop spans 13 amino acids. From germline, CDR1 is SQVTM and CDR2 ANQGSEA. Deletions cut 7 bases from V and 10 bases from J, with 17 bases between. The CDR3, as DNA: TGCAGCGACGAATACTGGGAGTGCTCACCCCTCCACTTT. Its protein is CSDEYWECSPLHF.

This clonotype was seen more than once but under ten times. The gene calls are TRBV9 and TRBJ2-1; the D gene is possibly TRBD2 (5 bases). The CDR3 has 16 residues. The ends were cut back, 6 bases at V and 2 bases at J, with 18 bases in the middle. Per germline, CDR1 SGDLS and CDR2 YYNGEE. CDR3 nucleotide sequence: TGTGCCAGCACCTCGAGTGGAGGCGGCCCCTACAATGAGCAGTTCTTC. Translating it yields CASTSSGGGPYNEQFF.

In its sample, this clonotype was seen a few times. The V and J genes are TRBV10-2 and TRBJ1-1; D possibly corresponds to TRBD1 (5 bases). There are 14 residues in the CDR3. Deletions cut 6 bases from V and 3 bases from J, with 14 bases between. CDR1 and CDR2 from the germline V gene are WSHSY and SAAADI. The CDR3 DNA is TGCGCCAGCAGACGAGGACATGCAGACACTGAAGCTTTCTTT. Translation gives CASRRGHADTEAFF.

CDR3 sequence reads: CSVDLDRGRGYGYTF. CDR3 nucleotide sequence: TGCAGCGTTGACCTTGACAGGGGGCGCGGCTATGGCTACACCTTC. The rearrangement uses TRBV29-1 and TRBJ1-2; 10 nucleotides match TRBD1. With 3 bases clipped from V and 4 bases from J, the junction kept 8 bases outside the gene matches. The CDR3 spans 15 residues. The germline CDR1 and CDR2 sequences are SQVTM and ANQGSEA. Complete variable domain (other parts from reference TRBV29-1 and TRBJ1-2): SAVISQKPSRDICQRGTSLTIQCQVDSQVTMMFWYRQQPGQSLTLIATANQGSEATYESGFVIDKFPISRPNLTFSTLTVSNMSPEDSSIYLCSVDLDRGRGYGYTFGSGTRLTVV.

This clonotype occurred many times. This rearrangement joins TRBV21-1 to TRBJ1-1; TRBD1 was called by the table and not checked on the DNA. TRBV21-1 is a documented pseudogene. This CDR3 is 15 amino acids long. The CDR3 loop reads CASSKGGPGHTEAFF. CDR3 sequence (DNA): TGTGCCAGCAGCAAAGGGGGACCGGGGCACACTGAAGCTTTCTTT.

This clonotype was seen only a few times. The V gene is TRBV5-4, the J gene TRBJ2-3, with TRBD2 matching 12 bases. V lost 3 bases to trimming and J lost 4 bases; unmatched junction nucleotides: 6. The germline V gene has CDR1 SGHNT and CDR2 YYREEE (reference sequence). The CDR3 runs 16 residues. CDR3 nucleotide sequence: TGTGCCAGCAGCTCGACTAGCGGGAGACGGGCAGATACGCAGTATTTT. Translating it yields CASSSTSGRRADTQYF.

The gene calls are TRBV5-7 and TRBJ2-7; 8 nucleotides agree with TRBD1. TRBV5-7 is identified as an open reading frame with a role that is uncertain. This CDR3 is 17 amino acids long. The J segment lost 4 bases and the V segment lost 1 base, leaving 13 bases of the junction unmatched. The CDR3 here is CASSLRGAGQGRYEQYF. Here the CDR3 DNA reads TGTGCCAGCAGCTTGAGGGGAGCCGGACAGGGACGGTACGAGCAGTACTTC.

The chain joins TRBV19 to TRBJ2-7, with a possible D match to TRBD1 (6 bases). CDR1 and CDR2 from the germline V gene are LNHDA and SQIVND (reference sequence). V lost 5 bases and J lost 0, with 11 bases in between. This CDR3 has 14 residues. The CDR3 DNA reads as TGTGCCAGTAGTCGGGCGGACAGCTCCTACGAGCAGTACTTC. Residues: CASSRADSSYEQYF.

This clonotype showed up many times. V and J are TRBV6-2 or TRBV6-3 and TRBJ2-7, with 13 bases lining up with TRBD2. V was clipped by 4 bases and J by 6 bases; unmatched bases: 3. The CDR3 sequence is 14 residues long. Germline lookup yields CDR1 MNHEY and CDR2 SVGEGT. In DNA, the CDR3 is TGTGCCAGCAGTTTTCGACTAGCGGGAGGCGAGCAGTACTTC. It translates to CASSFRLAGGEQYF.

The genes are TRBV15 and TRBJ2-1; D may be TRBD1 (5 bases). V was cut by 0 bases and J by 3 bases, with 9 bases left in between. Germline loops: CDR1 LNHNV, CDR2 YYDKDF (reference sequence). The length of the CDR3 is 15 residues. Here the CDR3 DNA reads TGTGCCACCAGCAGAGATCCCGACAGCTACAATGAGCAGTTCTTC. Its protein product is CATSRDPDSYNEQFF.

The rearrangement joins TRBV5-5 to TRBJ1-3, with TRBD1 matching over 7 bases. V was pared by 5 bases and J by 0 bases, with 5 bases of the junction left unmatched. Germline-derived CDR1 and CDR2 are SGHKS and YYEKEE (reference sequence). This CDR3 is built from 15 residues. The CDR3 sequence is CASRLDRVSGNTIYF. The CDR3, as DNA: TGTGCCAGCAGGCTTGACAGGGTCTCTGGAAACACCATATATTTT.

J is TRBJ2-2 and V is TRBV10-3; D gene ambiguous. Trimming removed 0 bases at V and 5 bases at J, with 7 bases between. CDR3 size: 14 residues. Germline-derived CDR1 and CDR2 are ENHRY and SYGVKD. CDR3 sequence: CAISESAFTGELFF. The CDR3 DNA sequence: TGTGCCATCAGTGAGTCGGCCTTTACCGGGGAGCTGTTTTTT.

The genes are TRBV10-3 and TRBJ2-5, with TRBD1 matching 8 bases. V shed 7 bases and J 3 bases; nucleotides not matched to a gene: 4. The V gene's germline CDR1 is ENHRY and CDR2 SYGVKD. The CDR3 covers 13 residues. For the CDR3, the DNA is TGTGCCATCACAGAGGACAGGGAAGAGACCCAGTACTTC. Its translation is CAITEDREETQYF.

This clonotype appeared once. The chain is built from TRBV11-2 and TRBJ2-2; D unresolved. V lost 3 bases and J 7 bases, leaving 9 bases between the germline ends. The V gene's germline CDR1 is SGHAT and CDR2 FQNNGV. This CDR3 has 13 amino acids. The CDR3 loop is CASSLGSGGELFF. The CDR3 coding sequence is TGTGCCAGCAGCTTGGGGTCGGGCGGGGAGCTGTTTTTT.

This clonotype was seen more than once but under ten times. The rearrangement links TRBV5-5 to TRBJ2-2; D remains ambiguous. From germline, CDR1 is SGHKS and CDR2 YYEKEE (reference sequence). The CDR3 is made up of 17 amino acids. V lost 0 bases and J lost 0, with 12 bases in between. The CDR3 DNA is TGTGCCAGCAGCTTGGCGGTGGCAGCTTCGAACACCGGGGAGCTGTTTTTT. This sequence encodes CASSLAVAASNTGELFF. The full variable domain, completed using reference TRBV5-5 and TRBJ2-2, is DAGVTQSPTHLIKTRGQQVTLRCSPISGHKSVSWYQQVLGQGPQFIFQYYEKEERGRGNFPDRFSARQFPNYSSELNVNALLLGDSALYLCASSLAVAASNTGELFFGEGSRLTVL.

This clonotype was seen only a few times. The chain carries TRBV10-3 and TRBJ2-7, with 10 bases identical to TRBD2. Germline loops: CDR1 ENHRY, CDR2 SYGVKD. The length of the CDR3 is 15 residues. V was clipped by 6 bases and J by 3 bases; unmatched bases: 8. The CDR3 DNA reads as TGTGCCATCAGCCGAGGGACTAGCGAAAACTACGAGCAGTACTTC. As protein: CAISRGTSENYEQYF.

The V and J genes are TRBV12-3 or TRBV12-4 and TRBJ2-1, with 12 positions matching TRBD2. This CDR3 region has 15 residues. J lost 9 bases, V lost 5 bases, and 8 bases had no gene match. DNA for the CDR3: TGTGCCAGCAGTCCACTAGCGGGGGGATGGGGTGAGCAGTTCTTC. Encoded protein: CASSPLAGGWGEQFF.

There are a few counts of this clonotype. The chain employs TRBV5-4 and TRBJ2-5; tentatively, D is TRBD1 (6 bases). V was clipped by 4 bases and J by 6 bases, with 10 bases between them. The CDR3 has 12 residues. CDR1 and CDR2 (germline): SGHNT, YYREEE (reference sequence). The CDR3 coding sequence is TGTGCCAGCAGCCCGGACAGTAAGACCCAGTACTTC. Protein sequence: CASSPDSKTQYF.

This clonotype was recorded many times. The chain links TRBV12-3 or TRBV12-4 to TRBJ1-5; D is possibly TRBD1 (6 bases). The CDR3 is 15 amino acids. V lost 5 bases to trimming and J lost 4 bases, with 15 bases between them. CDR3 amino acids: CASSLWGHENQPQHF. The CDR3 bases are TGTGCCAGCAGTCTTTGGGGGCATGAGAATCAGCCCCAGCATTTT.

This clonotype was detected ten times or more. The rearrangement links TRBV25-1 to TRBJ1-1; a weak D match, TRBD1 (5 bases). Germline values: CDR1 MGHDK, CDR2 SYGVNS. This CDR3 comprises 13 residues. Trimming took 8 bases from V and 0 from J, leaving 10 bases between them. This CDR3 reads CASSQGVNTEAFF. The CDR3 nucleotides read TGTGCCAGCTCCCAAGGGGTGAACACTGAAGCTTTCTTT.

In this sample, this clonotype turned up a few times. The chain couples TRBV5-1 to TRBJ1-1; 8 bases fit TRBD1. This CDR3 is 13 amino acids long. With 3 bases clipped from V and 6 bases from J, the junction kept 4 bases outside the gene matches. In germline, CDR1 is SGHRS, CDR2 YFSETQ. CDR3 protein: CASSWTGFAEAFF. The CDR3 region has the DNA TGCGCCAGCAGCTGGACAGGGTTCGCTGAAGCTTTCTTT.

In this sample, this clonotype turned up many times. The chain combines TRBV3-1 with TRBJ2-1; 9 nucleotides agree with TRBD2. The CDR3 is made up of 15 amino acids. The V gene's germline CDR1 is LGHDT and CDR2 YNNKEL (reference sequence). The trim removed 3 bases at V and 9 bases at J, leaving 9 bases unmatched. CDR3 sequence: CASSHSSGKGGEQFF. In DNA form, the CDR3 reads TGTGCCAGCAGCCACTCTAGCGGGAAGGGGGGTGAGCAGTTCTTC.

This clonotype was recorded at least ten times. J is TRBJ1-3 and V is TRBV10-3, with D perhaps TRBD1 (6 bases). Germline loops: CDR1 ENHRY, CDR2 SYGVKD. V gave up 4 bases and J gave up 1 base, with 11 bases separating them. This CDR3 has 15 residues. This CDR3 is CAISAGGGSGNTIYF. DNA of the CDR3: TGTGCCATCAGTGCAGGAGGGGGATCTGGAAACACCATATATTTT.

This clonotype showed up just a few times. This chain uses TRBV30 with TRBJ1-5; D is unclear. The ends were cut back, 3 bases at V and 1 base at J, with 13 bases in the middle. Looked up from germline, CDR1 is GTSNPN and CDR2 is SVGIG (reference sequence). The CDR3 consists of 15 residues. The CDR3 protein is CAWRAGRLSNQPQHF. The CDR3 DNA is TGTGCCTGGAGGGCTGGGCGACTCAGCAATCAGCCCCAGCATTTT.